The 3 T cell receptor beta chains in this list originate from one sample, sequenced in a study of OX40 agonist ivuxolimab in advanced cancers. Measured with immunoSEQ multiplex PCR; TCRdb has only the in-frame clones, and not every one. The data hold fewer than 85,000 clones, with 85% to 90% observed a single time. The material sequenced was CD4+ or CD8+ T cells sorted from blood, taken in a trial of the OX40 agonist ivuxolimab. All receptors derive from an adult with an advanced solid tumor such as melanoma, head and neck, liver or kidney cancer.

A single count supports this clone. V and J are TRBV5-1 and TRBJ1-4, with D perhaps TRBD1 (5 bases). CDR1 SGHRS and CDR2 YFSETQ come from the germline V gene. The CDR3 spans 16 residues. Deletions cut 0 bases from V and 3 bases from J, with 12 bases between. This CDR3 reads CASSLAFGGPNEKLFF. CDR3 DNA: TGCGCCAGCAGCTTGGCCTTTGGGGGTCCTAATGAAAAACTGTTTTTT.

The CDR3 DNA sequence: TGCGCCAGCAGCCAAAGGACAGGGAGGACTGAAGCTTTCTTT. Translation: CASSQRTGRTEAFF. The chain combines TRBV4-1 with TRBJ1-1, with 8 bases that match TRBD1. This CDR3 is built from 14 residues. V lost 2 bases, J lost 5 bases, and 4 bases stayed unmatched. CDR1 is MGHRA, CDR2 YSYEKL, per germline.

The rearrangement uses TRBV5-1 and TRBJ2-7; D gene unclear. The V end lost 3 bases, the J end lost 3 bases, and 7 bases lay between the germline ends. This CDR3 comprises 12 residues. CDR1 is SGHRS, CDR2 YFSETQ, per germline. The CDR3, as DNA: TGCGCCAGCAGCTCGAATCACTACGAGCAGTACTTC. Encoded protein: CASSSNHYEQYF.